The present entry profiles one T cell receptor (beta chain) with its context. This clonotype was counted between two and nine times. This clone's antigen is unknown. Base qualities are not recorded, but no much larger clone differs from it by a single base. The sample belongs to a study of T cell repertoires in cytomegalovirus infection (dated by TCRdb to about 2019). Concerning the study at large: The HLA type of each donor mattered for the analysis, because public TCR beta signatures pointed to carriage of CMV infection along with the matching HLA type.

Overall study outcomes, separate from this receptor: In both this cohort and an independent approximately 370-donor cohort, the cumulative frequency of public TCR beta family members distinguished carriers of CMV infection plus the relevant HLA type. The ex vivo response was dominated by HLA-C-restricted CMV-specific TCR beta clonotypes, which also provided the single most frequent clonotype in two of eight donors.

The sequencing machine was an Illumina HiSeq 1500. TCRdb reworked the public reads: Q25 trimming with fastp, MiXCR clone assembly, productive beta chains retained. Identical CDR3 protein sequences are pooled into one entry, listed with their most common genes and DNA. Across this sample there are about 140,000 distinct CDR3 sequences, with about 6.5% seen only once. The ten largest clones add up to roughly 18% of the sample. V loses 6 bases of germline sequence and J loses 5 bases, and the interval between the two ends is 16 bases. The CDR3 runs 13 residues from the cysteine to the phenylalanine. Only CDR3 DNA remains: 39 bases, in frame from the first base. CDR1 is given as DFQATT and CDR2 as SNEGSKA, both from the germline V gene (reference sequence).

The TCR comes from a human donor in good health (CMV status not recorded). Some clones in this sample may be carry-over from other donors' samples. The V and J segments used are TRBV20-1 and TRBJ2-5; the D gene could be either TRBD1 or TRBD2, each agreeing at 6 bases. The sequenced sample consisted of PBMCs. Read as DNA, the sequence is TGCAGTGCCAAAGGAGGGGGGCGTGAGACCCAGTACTTC. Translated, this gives CSAKGGGRETQYF.